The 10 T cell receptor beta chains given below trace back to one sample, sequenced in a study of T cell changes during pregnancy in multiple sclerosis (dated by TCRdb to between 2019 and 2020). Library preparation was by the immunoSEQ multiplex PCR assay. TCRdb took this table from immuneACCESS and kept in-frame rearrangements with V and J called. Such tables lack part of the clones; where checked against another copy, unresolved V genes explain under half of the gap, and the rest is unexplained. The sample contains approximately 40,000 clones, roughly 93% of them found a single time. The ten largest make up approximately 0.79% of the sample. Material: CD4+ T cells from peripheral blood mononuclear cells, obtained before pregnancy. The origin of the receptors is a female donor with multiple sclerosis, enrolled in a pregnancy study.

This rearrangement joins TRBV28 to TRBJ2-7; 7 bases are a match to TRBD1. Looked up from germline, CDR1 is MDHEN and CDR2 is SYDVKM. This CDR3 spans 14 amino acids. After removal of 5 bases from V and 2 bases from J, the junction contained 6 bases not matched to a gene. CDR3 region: CASSHGQDPYEQYF. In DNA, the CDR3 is TGTGCCAGCAGTCACGGACAGGACCCCTACGAGCAGTACTTC.

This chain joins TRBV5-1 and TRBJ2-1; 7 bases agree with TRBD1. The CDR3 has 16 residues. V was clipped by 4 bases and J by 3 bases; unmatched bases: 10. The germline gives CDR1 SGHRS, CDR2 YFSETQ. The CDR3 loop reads CASSPGLTGRYNEQFF. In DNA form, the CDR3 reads TGCGCCAGCAGCCCCGGTCTGACAGGGCGCTACAATGAGCAGTTCTTC. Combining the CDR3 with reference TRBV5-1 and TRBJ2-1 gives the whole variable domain KAGVTQTPRYLIKTRGQQVTLSCSPISGHRSVSWYQQTPGQGLQFLFEYFSETQRNKGNFPGRFSGRQFSNSRSEMNVSTLELGDSALYLCASSPGLTGRYNEQFFGPGTRLTVL.

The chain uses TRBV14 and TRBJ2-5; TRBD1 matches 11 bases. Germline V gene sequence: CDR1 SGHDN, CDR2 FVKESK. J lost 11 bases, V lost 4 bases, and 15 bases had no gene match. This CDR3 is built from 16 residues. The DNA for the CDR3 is TGTGCCAGCAGCCTAAGATCGGGACAGGGGGGTTCAGAGCAGTACTTC. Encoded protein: CASSLRSGQGGSEQYF.

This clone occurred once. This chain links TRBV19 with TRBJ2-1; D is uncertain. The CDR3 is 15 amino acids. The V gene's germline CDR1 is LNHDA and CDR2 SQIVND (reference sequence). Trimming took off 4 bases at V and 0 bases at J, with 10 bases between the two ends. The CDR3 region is CASSRVGGSYNEQFF. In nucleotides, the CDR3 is TGTGCCAGTAGTAGAGTTGGCGGCTCCTACAATGAGCAGTTCTTC.

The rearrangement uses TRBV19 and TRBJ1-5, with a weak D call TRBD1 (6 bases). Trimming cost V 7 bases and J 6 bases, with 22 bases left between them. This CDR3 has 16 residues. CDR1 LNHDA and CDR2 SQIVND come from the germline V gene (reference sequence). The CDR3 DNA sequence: TGTGCCAGTAACCCCGGGCAGGGGAAGGTTGGTCAGCCCCAGCATTTT. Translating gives CASNPGQGKVGQPQHF. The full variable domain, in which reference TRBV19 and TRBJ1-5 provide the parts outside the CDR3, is DGGITQSPKYLFRKEGQNVTLSCEQNLNHDAMYWYRQDPGQGLRLIYYSQIVNDFQKGDIAEGYSVSREKKESFPLTVTSAQKNPTAFYLCASNPGQGKVGQPQHFGDGTRLSIL.

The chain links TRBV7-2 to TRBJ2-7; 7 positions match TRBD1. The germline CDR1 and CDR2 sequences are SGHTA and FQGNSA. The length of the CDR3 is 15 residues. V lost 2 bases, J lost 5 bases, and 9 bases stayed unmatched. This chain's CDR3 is CASSLRNRGVDEQYF. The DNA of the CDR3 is TGTGCCAGCAGCTTACGGAACAGGGGCGTAGACGAGCAGTACTTC.

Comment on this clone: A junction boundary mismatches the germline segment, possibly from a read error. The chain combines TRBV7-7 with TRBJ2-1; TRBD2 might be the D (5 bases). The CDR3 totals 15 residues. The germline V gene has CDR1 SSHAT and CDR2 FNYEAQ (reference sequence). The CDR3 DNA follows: TGTGCTAGCAGCTTAGCGTTGAGCTCCTACAATGAGCAGTTCTTC. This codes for CASSLALSSYNEQFF.

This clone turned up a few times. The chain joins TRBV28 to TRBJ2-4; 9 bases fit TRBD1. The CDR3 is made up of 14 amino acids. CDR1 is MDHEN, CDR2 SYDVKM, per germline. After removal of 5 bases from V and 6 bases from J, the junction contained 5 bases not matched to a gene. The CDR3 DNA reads TGTGCCAGCAGTCCCGGACAGGGGCGAAACATTCAGTACTTC. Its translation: CASSPGQGRNIQYF.

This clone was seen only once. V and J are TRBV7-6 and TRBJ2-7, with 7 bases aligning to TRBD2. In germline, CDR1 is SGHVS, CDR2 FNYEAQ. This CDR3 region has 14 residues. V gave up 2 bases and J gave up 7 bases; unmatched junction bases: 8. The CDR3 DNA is TGTGCCAGCAGCTTAAAGCGCGAGGGAGGGGAGCAGTACTTC. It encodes CASSLKREGGEQYF.

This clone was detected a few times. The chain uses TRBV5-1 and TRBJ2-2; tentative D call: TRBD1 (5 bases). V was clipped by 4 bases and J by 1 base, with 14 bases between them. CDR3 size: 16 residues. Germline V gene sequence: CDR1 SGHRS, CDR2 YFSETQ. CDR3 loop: CASSPQAGKNTGELFF. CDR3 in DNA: TGCGCCAGCAGCCCGCAGGCAGGGAAGAACACCGGGGAGCTGTTTTTT.